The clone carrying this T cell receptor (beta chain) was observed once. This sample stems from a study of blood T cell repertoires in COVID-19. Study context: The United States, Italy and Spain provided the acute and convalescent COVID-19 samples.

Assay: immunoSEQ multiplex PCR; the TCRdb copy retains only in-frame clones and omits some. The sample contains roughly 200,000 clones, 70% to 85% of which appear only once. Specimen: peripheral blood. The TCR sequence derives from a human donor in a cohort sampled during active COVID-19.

The CDR3 loop is CASSPLRGRETQYF. The CDR3 nucleotides read TGTGCCAGCAGCCCCCTCAGAGGGAGGGAGACCCAGTACTTC. The rearrangement links TRBV11-2 to TRBJ2-5; possibly TRBD2 for D (6 bases). The germline V gene has CDR1 SGHAT and CDR2 FQNNGV. The V gene lost 5 bases and the J gene lost 5 bases, with 15 bases spanning the gap. This CDR3 spans 14 amino acids.